Listed below are T cell receptor beta chains from one sample, sequenced in a study of beta chain features in type 1 diabetes. Sequencing was performed with immunoSEQ multiplex PCR; in TCRdb, only in-frame clones are kept and a portion is missing. The data hold roughly 380,000 clones, with about 20% observed a single time. The sample consisted of naive CD4+ T cells from blood. Receptors were obtained from a woman under 30 in good health. Each CDR3 is given with its conserved first and last residue. Each record gives: CDR3 DNA, CDR3 protein, D gene, V gene, J gene, clone size. D genes are given only for firm matches. The size field is filled for only some rows; it gives once, few, many or a size class.

DNA: TGTGCCAGCAGTCCGACAGGGTTTAGCACAGATACGCAGTATTTT
CDR3: CASSPTGFSTDTQYF
D: TRBD1
V: TRBV2
J: TRBJ2-3
size: -

DNA: TGCGCCAGCAAGGTTAGCGGGAGTGGTGAGACCCAGTACTTC
CDR3: CASKVSGSGETQYF
D: TRBD2
V: TRBV5-1
J: TRBJ2-5
size: -

DNA: TGTGCCAGCAGGCGGGACAGACCCTACGAGCAGTACTTC
CDR3: CASRRDRPYEQYF
D: -
V: TRBV6-1
J: TRBJ2-7
size: -

DNA: TGCGCCAGCAGCTTGGATTATCGCGGGGGGGCCCGTCCTGAGCAGTTCTTC
CDR3: CASSLDYRGGARPEQFF
D: TRBD2
V: TRBV5-1
J: TRBJ2-1
size: -

DNA: TGTGCCAGCAGCCGGGACACTGAAGCTTTCTTT
CDR3: CASSRDTEAFF
D: -
V: TRBV5-4
J: TRBJ1-1
size: -

DNA: TGCGCCAGCAGCCACGCGGACAGGGACACTGAAGCTTTCTTT
CDR3: CASSHADRDTEAFF
D: TRBD1
V: TRBV4-3
J: TRBJ1-1
size: -

DNA: TGTGCCAGCAGCTTCCAATACCGGAATGAGCAGTTCTTC
CDR3: CASSFQYRNEQFF
D: -
V: TRBV11-2
J: TRBJ2-1
size: -

DNA: TGTGCCTGGAGTGTACGGGGCTTGGCGGGGGGACTCTACGAGCAGTACTTC
CDR3: CAWSVRGLAGGLYEQYF
D: TRBD2
V: TRBV30
J: TRBJ2-7
size: -

DNA: TGTGCCAGCAGCACAACCTCGGACAGAGCACTAGTTGCTTTCTTT
CDR3: CASSTTSDRALVAFF
D: -
V: TRBV7-9
J: TRBJ1-1
size: few

DNA: TGTGCCAGCAGCTTCCAGAGGGGAGGGCGAGAGACCCAGTACTTC
CDR3: CASSFQRGGRETQYF
D: TRBD2
V: TRBV7-2
J: TRBJ2-5
size: few

DNA: TGCGCCAGCAGCTTGGAGCGGGAGGGGGAAGATACGCAGTATTTT
CDR3: CASSLEREGEDTQYF
D: TRBD2
V: TRBV5-1
J: TRBJ2-3
size: -

DNA: TGTGCCAGCAGCTCGGGACAGGGCGGGTACGAGCAGTACTTC
CDR3: CASSSGQGGYEQYF
D: TRBD1
V: TRBV7-2
J: TRBJ2-7
size: few